Below are 22 T cell receptor beta chains sequenced from a single sample in a study of shared clonotypes between healthy human individuals. Sequencing used immunoSEQ multiplex PCR; TCRdb keeps in-frame clones, though not all of them. The sample yields under 2,500,000 clones, 95% seen once. Sample: naive CD4+ T cells sorted from blood. Subset denoted: CD45RA+ positively selected. The receptors here all came from a man between 18 and 35 years old in good health.

The chain uses TRBV6-6 and TRBJ2-7, with D perhaps TRBD1 (6 bases). Trimming removed 10 bases at V and 5 bases at J, with 24 bases between. The CDR3 consists of 15 residues. The germline gives CDR1 MNHNY, CDR2 SVGAGI (reference sequence). CDR3 in DNA: TGTGCCACCCGCGGTCGGGCAGGGACATCCCACGAGCAGTACTTC. Its protein is CATRGRAGTSHEQYF.

J is TRBJ2-7 and V is TRBV27; 11 bases line up with TRBD1. CDR3 length equals 15 residues. With 5 bases clipped from V and 5 bases from J, the junction kept 8 bases outside the gene matches. Germline loops: CDR1 MNHEY, CDR2 SMNVEV (reference sequence). The CDR3 spells CASSPYRDRGNEQYF. CDR3 nucleotides: TGTGCCAGCAGTCCGTACCGGGACAGGGGGAACGAGCAGTACTTC.

Remarks on this clone: Other nucleotide sequences in the sample specify the same CDR3. The chain joins TRBV6-6 to TRBJ2-2, with TRBD1 matching over 9 bases. The CDR3 spans 14 residues. The germline gives CDR1 MNHNY, CDR2 SVGAGI (reference sequence). Losses at the gene ends were 6 bases for V and 5 bases for J; bases not matched to a gene: 4. The chain's CDR3 is CASSRTGETGELFF. CDR3 bases: TGTGCCAGCAGCAGGACAGGGGAGACCGGGGAGCTGTTTTTT.

The chain is built from TRBV7-3 and TRBJ2-7; 8 bases fit TRBD1. CDR3 size: 13 residues. Trimming took 5 bases from V and 5 from J; bases not matched to a gene: 5. CDR1 and CDR2 (germline): SGHTA, FQGTGA. The CDR3 spells CASSQTGADEQYF. CDR3 DNA: TGTGCCAGCAGCCAGACAGGGGCGGACGAGCAGTACTTC.

This chain links TRBV6-5 with TRBJ1-1; D call uncertain. The CDR3 length is 15 residues. The germline V gene encodes CDR1 MNHEY and CDR2 SVGAGI. Trimming pared 0 bases from V and 1 base from J, leaving 9 bases between. This CDR3 reads CASSYSNGPNTEAFF. In DNA, the CDR3 is TGTGCCAGCAGTTACTCGAATGGACCGAACACTGAAGCTTTCTTT.

V is TRBV5-4 and J is TRBJ1-1, with D unresolved. CDR1 and CDR2 (germline): SGHNT, YYREEE (reference sequence). The V end was cut by 1 base, the J end by 0 bases, with 10 bases between. The CDR3 extends over 15 amino acids. For the CDR3, the DNA is TGTGCCAGCAGCTTGATCGGGAGCATGAACACTGAAGCTTTCTTT. Protein: CASSLIGSMNTEAFF.

V usage is TRBV7-9 and J usage is TRBJ1-1; D possibly corresponds to TRBD1 (6 bases). V was clipped by 2 bases and J by 1 base, with 11 bases between them. This CDR3 is 15 amino acids long. The germline gives CDR1 SEHNR, CDR2 FQNEAQ (reference sequence). The CDR3 DNA reads as TGTGCCAGCAGCTTAAGGGGGTACGGGAACACTGAAGCTTTCTTT. Its protein product is CASSLRGYGNTEAFF.

The genes are TRBV10-3 and TRBJ2-1; D gene uncertain. The V and J ends lost 8 bases and 8 bases respectively, with 13 bases between them. CDR1 and CDR2 (germline): ENHRY, SYGVKD. The length of the CDR3 is 12 residues. This CDR3 reads CAIGLQLYEQFF. DNA for the CDR3: TGTGCCATCGGGCTCCAGTTGTATGAGCAGTTCTTC.

The chain employs TRBV5-6 and TRBJ2-7; D is uncertain. This CDR3 has 13 residues. CDR1 and CDR2 from the germline V gene are SGHDT and YYEEEE. Trimming removed 2 bases at V and 3 bases at J, with 9 bases between. In DNA, the CDR3 is TGTGCCAGCAGCTTTGCAGGTTTCTACGAGCAGTACTTC. As protein: CASSFAGFYEQYF. Based on the CDR3 plus reference TRBV5-6 and TRBJ2-7, the full variable domain is DAGVTQSPTHLIKTRGQQVTLRCSPKSGHDTVSWYQQALGQGPQFIFQYYEEEERQRGNFPDRFSGHQFPNYSSELNVNALLLGDSALYLCASSFAGFYEQYFGPGTRLTVT.

The J gene is TRBJ2-1, the V gene TRBV5-4, with TRBD2 identical over 11 bases. Germline V CDR1 and CDR2: SGHNT, YYREEE (reference sequence). Unmatched junction bases numbered 9, after V lost 4 bases and J lost 3 bases. CDR3 size: 17 residues. The CDR3 DNA reads TGTGCCAGCAGCCCCGGCGGGACTAGCGGTAACTACAATGAGCAGTTCTTC. Encoded protein: CASSPGGTSGNYNEQFF.

V and J are TRBV7-2 and TRBJ1-5, with 8 bases fitting TRBD1. V dropped 5 bases and J dropped 6; count of bases not matched to a gene: 6. This CDR3 contains 14 residues. Germline CDR1 is SGHTA and CDR2 is FQGNSA. The CDR3 DNA reads TGTGCCAGCAGCAACAGGGGGTACTTTCAGCCCCAGCATTTT. Translation gives CASSNRGYFQPQHF.

This clone was counted a few times. J is TRBJ2-7 and V is TRBV30, with D perhaps matching TRBD2 (6 bases). This CDR3 is 12 amino acids long. Germline V CDR1 and CDR2: GTSNPN, SVGIG (reference sequence). V lost 7 bases, J lost 7 bases, and 17 bases lay in between. For the CDR3, the DNA is TGTGCCTCGGGACCCGGGGCGGGAGAGCAGTACTTC. Protein sequence: CASGPGAGEQYF.

V is TRBV7-9 and J is TRBJ2-7; D is ambiguous. Germline CDR1 is SEHNR and CDR2 is FQNEAQ (reference sequence). V dropped 3 bases and J dropped 5 bases, with 11 bases sitting between them. This CDR3 spans 13 amino acids. CDR3 protein: CASSLMARDEQYF. The CDR3 DNA reads TGTGCCAGCAGCTTGATGGCTCGGGACGAGCAGTACTTC.

The chain links TRBV6-1 to TRBJ2-2; D call uncertain. Germline V gives CDR1 MNHNS, CDR2 SASEGT. The CDR3 consists of 14 residues. V lost 7 bases to trimming and J lost 0 bases, with 9 bases between them. CDR3 in amino acids: CASTNRSNTGELFF. The CDR3 nucleotides are TGTGCCAGCACTAATCGATCGAACACCGGGGAGCTGTTTTTT.

The V call is TRBV5-8, the J call TRBJ2-5; TRBD2 is a possible D gene (6 bases). The ends were cut back, 0 bases at V and 7 bases at J, with 13 bases in the middle. The CDR3 length is 14 residues. Germline CDR1 SGHTS, CDR2 YDEGEE. The CDR3 DNA reads as TGTGCCAGCAGCTTGGAGGGGACTGCGAGGACCCAGTACTTC. Its translation: CASSLEGTARTQYF.

The chain couples TRBV10-1 to TRBJ2-5; 13 bases agree with TRBD2. The V segment lost 2 bases and the J segment 5 bases; nucleotides outside the gene matches: 5. The CDR3 consists of 16 residues. Germline assignment: CDR1 WNHNN and CDR2 SYGVQD (reference sequence). CDR3 sequence: CASSETSGRAIETQYF. As DNA, the CDR3 is TGCGCCAGCAGTGAGACTAGCGGGAGGGCCATCGAGACCCAGTACTTC.

The gene calls are TRBV19 and TRBJ1-2, with 8 bases identical to TRBD1. Per germline, CDR1 LNHDA and CDR2 SQIVND (reference sequence). V trimming: 6 bases; J trimming: 4 bases; junction bases outside the gene matches: 7. This CDR3 comprises 14 residues. The CDR3 spells CASSRTGQGYGYTF. For the CDR3, the DNA is TGTGCCAGTAGCAGGACCGGACAGGGCTATGGCTACACCTTC.

This rearrangement joins TRBV19 to TRBJ1-1; D is undetermined. CDR3 length: 16 residues. Germline CDR1 reads LNHDA; CDR2 reads SQIVND (reference sequence). V lost 1 base and J lost 1, with 13 bases in between. The CDR3 protein is CASSIGPSRSNTEAFF. Written as DNA, the CDR3 is TGTGCCAGTAGTATAGGACCTTCGAGGTCGAACACTGAAGCTTTCTTT. The entire variable domain, with the rest obtained from reference TRBV19 and TRBJ1-1, is as follows: DGGITQSPKYLFRKEGQNVTLSCEQNLNHDAMYWYRQDPGQGLRLIYYSQIVNDFQKGDIAEGYSVSREKKESFPLTVTSAQKNPTAFYLCASSIGPSRSNTEAFFGQGTRLTVV.

The genes are TRBV9 and TRBJ1-3; D might be TRBD1 (6 bases). Trimming removed 4 bases from V and 0 bases from J, with 14 bases in between. Germline values: CDR1 SGDLS, CDR2 YYNGEE. The CDR3 covers 16 residues. The CDR3 region is CASSLDSLISGNTIYF. The CDR3 DNA follows: TGTGCCAGCAGCTTGGACAGCCTCATCTCTGGAAACACCATATATTTT.

The V and J genes are TRBV19 and TRBJ2-7, with 11 bases fitting TRBD1. This CDR3 has 15 residues. Trimming removed 7 bases from V and 0 bases from J; junction bases left unmatched: 5. Germline assignment: CDR1 LNHDA and CDR2 SQIVND (reference sequence). The CDR3, as DNA: TGTGCCAGTACCCCGGGACAGGGGGGCTCCTACGAGCAGTACTTC. The encoded protein is CASTPGQGGSYEQYF. The entire variable domain, with the rest obtained from reference TRBV19 and TRBJ2-7, is as follows: DGGITQSPKYLFRKEGQNVTLSCEQNLNHDAMYWYRQDPGQGLRLIYYSQIVNDFQKGDIAEGYSVSREKKESFPLTVTSAQKNPTAFYLCASTPGQGGSYEQYFGPGTRLTVT.

V usage is TRBV19 and J usage is TRBJ2-7; 7 nucleotides agree with TRBD1. Germline V gives CDR1 LNHDA, CDR2 SQIVND (reference sequence). CDR3 size: 14 residues. The ends lost 5 bases at V and 1 base at J; junction bases unmatched: 5. In DNA form, the CDR3 reads TGTGCCAGTAGTTTGACAGGGCGTTCCTACGAGCAGTACTTC. Its protein product is CASSLTGRSYEQYF.

The V gene is TRBV10-3, the J gene TRBJ1-6; D uncertain. Trimming took off 6 bases at V and 6 bases at J, with 18 bases between the two ends. This CDR3 region has 16 residues. Germline V lookup: CDR1 ENHRY, CDR2 SYGVKD. The CDR3 loop reads CAISSQYSQFNSPLHF. The CDR3 DNA follows: TGTGCCATCAGCTCACAGTATTCGCAATTTAATTCACCCCTCCACTTT.